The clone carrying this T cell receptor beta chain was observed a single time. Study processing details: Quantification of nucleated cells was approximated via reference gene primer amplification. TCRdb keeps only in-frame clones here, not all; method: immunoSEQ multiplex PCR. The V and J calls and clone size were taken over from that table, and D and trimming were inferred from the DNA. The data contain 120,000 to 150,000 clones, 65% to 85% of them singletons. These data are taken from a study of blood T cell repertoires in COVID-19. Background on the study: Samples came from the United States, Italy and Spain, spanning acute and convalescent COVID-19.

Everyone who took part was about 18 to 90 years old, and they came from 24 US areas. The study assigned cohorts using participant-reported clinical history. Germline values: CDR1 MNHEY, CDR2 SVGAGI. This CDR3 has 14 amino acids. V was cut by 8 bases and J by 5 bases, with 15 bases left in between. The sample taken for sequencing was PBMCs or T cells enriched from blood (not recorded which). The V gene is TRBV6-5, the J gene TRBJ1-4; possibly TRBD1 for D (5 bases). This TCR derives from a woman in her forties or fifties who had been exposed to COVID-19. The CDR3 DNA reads TGTGCCAGCGGGAGCGGGGACGGGAATGAAAAACTGTTTTTT. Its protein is CASGSGDGNEKLFF.